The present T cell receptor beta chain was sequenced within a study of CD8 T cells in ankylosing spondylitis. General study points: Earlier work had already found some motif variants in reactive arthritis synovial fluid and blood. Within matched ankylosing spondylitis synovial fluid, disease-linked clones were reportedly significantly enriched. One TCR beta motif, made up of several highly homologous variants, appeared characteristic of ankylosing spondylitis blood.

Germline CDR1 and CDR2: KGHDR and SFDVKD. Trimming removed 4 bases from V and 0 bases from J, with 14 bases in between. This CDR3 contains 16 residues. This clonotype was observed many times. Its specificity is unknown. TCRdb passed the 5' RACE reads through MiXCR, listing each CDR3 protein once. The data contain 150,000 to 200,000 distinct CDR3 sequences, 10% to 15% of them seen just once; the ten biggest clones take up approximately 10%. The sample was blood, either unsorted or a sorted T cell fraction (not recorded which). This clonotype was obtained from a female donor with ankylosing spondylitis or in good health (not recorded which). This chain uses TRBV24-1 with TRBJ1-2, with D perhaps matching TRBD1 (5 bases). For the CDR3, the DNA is TGTGCCACCAGTGAAGCCGGGACGGACTCTAACTATGGCTACACCTTC. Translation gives CATSEAGTDSNYGYTF.